This T cell receptor beta chain emerged from a study of cytomegalovirus exposure and HLA in healthy donors (dated by TCRdb to 2016 to 2017). For the study in its entirety: In an earlier analysis of approximately 500 of the donors, 250 to 350 Gb of sequence data and 100 million or so unique TCR beta sequences from roughly 190 million T cells were reported. About 320 gigabases of sequencing data and roughly 90 million unique TCR sequences were included in an early release covering roughly 600 HLA-typed donors. The genetic ancestry cluster associated with self-reported Caucasian donors included 70% to 85% of the roughly 380 genotyped donors. The study was designed to test whether signatures of past pathogen exposure could be identified by cataloging public T cell receptors. The study profiled the T cell repertoires of under 700 subjects by immunosequencing and related them to cytomegalovirus serostatus. Along with the roughly 670-subject first cohort, a separate validation cohort of about 110 different subjects was used. To predict cytomegalovirus infection status, the study combined high-throughput TCR immunosequencing, statistical association of individual TCRs with disease status, and machine learning. To study patterns of TCR occurrence, a later analysis re-analyzed previously published TCR beta repertoires from around 700 donors and added high-resolution HLA genotyping. The later analysis used no new phenotypic data to find candidate immune exposures, relying instead on TCR beta sequences and their occurrence across donors. To decide whether each TCR beta V gene segment behaved as functional or pseudogenic, an earlier analysis of 587 of the donors relied on high-throughput TCR beta sequencing. Alongside the repertoire data, information on donor age, sex, ethnicity and CMV serostatus was compiled. A later genetic analysis used genome-wide SNP genotypes for about 65% of the 666 donors, treating that subset as a discovery cohort. Every repertoire in the discovery cohort had been generated on one and the same sequencing platform. HLA typing covered class I and class II loci at four-digit resolution. The number of donors typed differed by locus, with about 629-630 for A, B, C, DRB1 and DQB1, over 500 for DQA1, 600 to 610 for DPA1, and approximately 470 for DPB1. About five DR-DQ haplotypes were handled as single units for association and clustering because linkage in the cohort was strong. Among over 350 genotyped donors of the cohort, an average of around 240,000 unique TCR beta nucleotide sequences were sequenced per donor, 15% to 20% of them non-productive.

The study at large found these results: In a later analysis, over 15,000 TCR beta sequences were associated with specific HLA alleles at a false discovery rate of 0.05. A later genetic analysis reported fewer N-insertions in productive TCRs among donors in an Asian-associated ancestry cluster than the roughly 670-donor mean. Some IMGT-functional V segments, including TRBV6-2 and TRBV6-3, could not be distinguished by the 87-base-pair reads and were therefore excluded. In the study, 150 to 200 TCR beta chains were listed as associated with cytomegalovirus. According to a later analysis, parvovirus B19, influenza, CMV and Epstein-Barr virus appeared linked to several top co-occurrence clusters. For the cohort, immune exposure information was limited to CMV serostatus. Correlated functional status among segregating V segments might be attributable to linkage disequilibrium, but an unknown experimental factor could not be ruled out. According to a later analysis, TCR association rates differed among HLA loci, with DRB1 alleles showing the most associated TCRs and HLA-C alleles showing the fewest. V-gene and J-gene trimming of TCR beta chains was associated with a missense DCLRE1C variant in a later genetic analysis, and the association was replicated in an independent cohort. The authors suggested that the approach could potentially be generalized to other disease states and immunological phenotypes. Because counts were too low, about 17 rarely observed V segments, including chromosome 9 orphons, were excluded from the earlier analysis of 587 of the donors. In a later analysis, most CMV-associated TCR beta chains were found to appear HLA-restricted, with HLA associations seemingly driven largely by CMV exposure. Across donors, most TCR sequences were observed very rarely, whereas some public TCRs were present in many individuals. In a later analysis, HLA-associated TCR beta chains showed more clonal expansion and lower generation probabilities than non-associated chains that were equally common. The cohort was sequenced for TCR beta chains only, and without alpha or paired-chain data the features that could be detected were limited. A group of highly shared sequence variants was considered likely to be a technical artifact of the sequencing pipeline. When HLA alleles, especially DR and DQ, strongly co-occurred, TCR associations were difficult to assign to individual alleles. In an earlier analysis of a few hundred of the donors, most TCR beta V segments were observed in productive rearrangements about 87% or about 30% of the time, broadly matching IMGT annotations. Because some donors lacked HLA typing at each locus, the association tests relied only on the typed subset. Three of the identified cytomegalovirus-associated TCR beta chains were confirmed in vitro to be specific for cytomegalovirus antigens. Cytomegalovirus status was reported to be diagnosed by the classifier with high specificity and sensitivity in both the original and validation cohorts. The presence/absence analyses assumed that sequencing depth was roughly uniform across donors, and that assumption may not be true. A further reported finding was that TCR beta sequences accurately predicted the HLA-A and HLA-B alleles for most subjects in the first cohort.

Library method: the immunoSEQ multiplex PCR assay. For the multiplex PCR, a mixture combining 60 forward primers for TCR Vbeta segments and 13 reverse primers for TCR Jbeta segments was used. The CDR3 region of rearranged TCR beta genes was amplified from genomic DNA by a multiplex PCR assay. Amplified TCR beta libraries were sequenced as 87-base-pair reads on the Illumina HiSeq System. The original pipeline was this. A later analysis counted about 80 million unique TCR beta chains across the 650 to 800 repertoires, and some 12 million of these chains were shared by at least two donors. Raw reads were error-corrected and collapsed into unique sequences by a nearest-neighbor algorithm in which closely related sequences were merged to remove PCR and sequencing errors. Alignment of CDR3 sequences to IMGT reference sequences was used to assign V, D and J gene segments. For a sequence to be retained, at least a six-nucleotide match to both a V gene segment and a J gene segment was required. A rearrangement was called productive if the CDR3 had no stop codons and remained in frame with V and J, and every other rearrangement was called non-productive. Following IMGT convention, CDR3 was defined as the stretch from the second conserved V-encoded cysteine to the conserved J-encoded phenylalanine. The earlier analysis of about 590 of the donors excluded sequences that lacked an unambiguous match to a single V gene segment. In an earlier analysis of roughly 600 of the donors, a V segment was called functional when productive rearrangements were above 56.7%, and segregating when the standard deviation between donors exceeded 5%. A statistical classification framework was developed to diagnose cytomegalovirus status using the catalog of TCR beta chain sequences. V and J gene assignment, in a later analysis, came from comparing TCR nucleotide sequences with IMGT/GENE-DB human TR gene sequences. In a later analysis, CDR3 sequences and most-parsimonious VDJ recombination scenarios were assigned using the TCRdist pipeline. In a later analysis, each TCR beta chain was defined by its CDR3 amino acid sequence together with its V-gene family, and reads without a unique V-gene family were excluded. As a way to deal with suspected cross-contamination and a sequencing artifact, a later analysis dropped 592 nucleotide sequences that were highly shared and had low generation probability. In a later analysis, a clonal expansion index for each public chain was calculated from normalized within-repertoire ranks of inferred template counts. Generation probabilities in a later analysis came from a VDJ recombination model fitted to out-of-frame rearrangements, and those results were checked against IGoR. In a later analysis, hypergeometric tests were used to score TCR-TCR, TCR-HLA and TCR-CMV co-occurrence, with a repertoire-size bias correction applied to TCR pairs. False discovery rates were estimated in a later analysis by permuting HLA or CMV assignments 20 times. In a later analysis, co-occurring TCRs were grouped with DBSCAN, and TCRdist sequence similarity was added when clustering was performed within HLA-allele-positive subsets. Co-occurrence clustering excluded repertoires with fewer than 30,000 or more than 120,000 public chains, plus five with anomalous nucleotide sharing. Sourced from immuneACCESS, this table was stored by TCRdb with only in-frame sequences that have V and J called. A share of the clones is absent; for the studies checked, an unresolved V gene accounts for under half, and the remainder has no known explanation. For V, J and clone size, that table is used; D and trimming come from the DNA. The sample contains about 130,000 clones, around 75% of them found a single time. Roughly 3% of the sample belongs to the ten largest clones.

Concerning this clone: This receptor's antigen is unknown. No quality values exist for individual bases; no much larger clone is one base distant.

In total, 600 or so healthy bone marrow donors made up the cohort. At the time of sampling, every cohort member was nominally healthy, though immune exposures that went unrecorded were likely present. The donor tested CMV seronegative, placing the donor among the 350 to 400 seronegative members of the cohort. Every donor gave a peripheral blood sample, and the peripheral blood mononuclear cells from that sample were used for TCR beta sequencing. Genomic DNA extraction from the blood cell samples was performed with the Qiagen DNeasy Blood Extraction Kit. The CDR3 contains 14 residues, cysteine and phenylalanine counted. Only CDR3 DNA remains: 42 bases, in frame from the first base. The CDR1 and CDR2 encoded by the germline V gene are MDHEN and SYDVKM. After removal of 3 bases from V and 12 bases from J, the junction retains 10 bases not matched to a gene.

The chain is assembled from TRBV28 and TRBJ1-2; a stretch of 10 junction bases matches TRBD1. Sequenced material: PBMCs. The TCR comes from a woman aged 45-60 years in good health and CMV-seronegative. The sequenced DNA is TGTGCCAGCAGTTTCACGGGACAGGGGCCGGGGAACACCTTC. It encodes CASSFTGQGPGNTF.